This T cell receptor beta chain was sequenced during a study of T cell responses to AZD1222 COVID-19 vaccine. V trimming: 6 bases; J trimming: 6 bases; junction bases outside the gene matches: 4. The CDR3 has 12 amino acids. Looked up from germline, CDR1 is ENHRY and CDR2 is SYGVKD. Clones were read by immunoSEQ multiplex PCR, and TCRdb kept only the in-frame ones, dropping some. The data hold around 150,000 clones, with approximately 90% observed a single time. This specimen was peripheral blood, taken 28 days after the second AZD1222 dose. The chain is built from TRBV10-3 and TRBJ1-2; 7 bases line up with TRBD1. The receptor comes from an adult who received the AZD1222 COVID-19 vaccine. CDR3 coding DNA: TGTGCCATCAGCCAAGGGGGCAATGGCTACACCTTC. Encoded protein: CAISQGGNGYTF.